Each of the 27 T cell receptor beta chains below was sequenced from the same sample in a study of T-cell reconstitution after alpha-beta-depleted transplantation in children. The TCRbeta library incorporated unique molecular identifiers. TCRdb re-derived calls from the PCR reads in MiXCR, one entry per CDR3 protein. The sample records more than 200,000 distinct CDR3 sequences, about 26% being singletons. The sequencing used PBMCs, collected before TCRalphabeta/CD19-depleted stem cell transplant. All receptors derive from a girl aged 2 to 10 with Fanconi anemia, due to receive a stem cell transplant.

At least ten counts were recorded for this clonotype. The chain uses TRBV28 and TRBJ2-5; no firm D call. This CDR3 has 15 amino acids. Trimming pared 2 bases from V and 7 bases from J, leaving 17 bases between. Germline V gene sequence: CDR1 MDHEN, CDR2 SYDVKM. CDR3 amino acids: CASSLAPAPWGTQYF. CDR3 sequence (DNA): TGTGCCAGCAGTTTAGCCCCCGCCCCCTGGGGGACCCAGTACTTC.

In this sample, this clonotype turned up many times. The DNA of the CDR3 is TGTGCCAGCAGGCTCTCGGCAGGACCTCTCTCCTACGAGCAGTACTTC. Translated: CASRLSAGPLSYEQYF. The V call is TRBV6-5, the J call TRBJ2-7; D call uncertain. V was trimmed by 6 bases and J by 0 bases, leaving 18 bases between them. Looked up from germline, CDR1 is MNHEY and CDR2 is SVGAGI. CDR3 length equals 16 residues.

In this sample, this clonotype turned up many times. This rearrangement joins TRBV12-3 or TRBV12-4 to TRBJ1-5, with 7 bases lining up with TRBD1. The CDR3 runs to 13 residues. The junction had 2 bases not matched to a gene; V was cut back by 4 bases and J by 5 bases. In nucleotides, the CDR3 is TGTGCCAGCAGTTGGACAGGAGATCAGCCCCAGCATTTT. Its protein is CASSWTGDQPQHF.

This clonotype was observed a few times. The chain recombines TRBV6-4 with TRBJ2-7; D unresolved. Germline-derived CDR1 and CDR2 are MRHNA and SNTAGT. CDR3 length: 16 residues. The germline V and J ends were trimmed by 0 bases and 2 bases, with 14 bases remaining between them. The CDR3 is CASSDSKALDPYEQYF. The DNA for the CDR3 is TGTGCCAGCAGTGACTCGAAGGCCCTAGACCCCTACGAGCAGTACTTC.

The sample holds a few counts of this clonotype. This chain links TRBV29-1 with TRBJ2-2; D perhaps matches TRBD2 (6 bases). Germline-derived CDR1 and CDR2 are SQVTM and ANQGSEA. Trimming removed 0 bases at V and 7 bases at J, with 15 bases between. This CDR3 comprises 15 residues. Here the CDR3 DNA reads TGCAGCGTTGAAGATTGGGGGGAGAAGTACGGGGAGCTGTTTTTT. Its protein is CSVEDWGEKYGELFF.

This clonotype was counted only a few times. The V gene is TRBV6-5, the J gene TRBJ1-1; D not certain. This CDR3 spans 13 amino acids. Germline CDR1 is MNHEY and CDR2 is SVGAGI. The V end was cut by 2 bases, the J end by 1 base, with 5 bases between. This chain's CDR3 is CASSYGKNTEAFF. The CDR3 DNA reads TGTGCCAGCAGTTACGGTAAGAACACTGAAGCTTTCTTT.

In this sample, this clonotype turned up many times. The DNA of the CDR3 is TGCAGCGTTGATCAGGGAACAGATACGCAGTATTTT. Amino acids: CSVDQGTDTQYF. J is TRBJ2-3 and V is TRBV29-1, with a tentative D call TRBD1 (5 bases). Germline V CDR1 and CDR2: SQVTM, ANQGSEA. The CDR3 length is 12 residues. V was cut by 3 bases and J by 3 bases, with 7 bases left in between.

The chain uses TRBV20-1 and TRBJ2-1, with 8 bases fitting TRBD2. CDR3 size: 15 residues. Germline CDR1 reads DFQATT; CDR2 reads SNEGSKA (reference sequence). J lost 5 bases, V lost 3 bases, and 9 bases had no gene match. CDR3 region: CSASTTGGVHNEQFF. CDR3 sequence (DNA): TGCAGTGCTAGCACAACGGGGGGGGTACACAATGAGCAGTTCTTC.

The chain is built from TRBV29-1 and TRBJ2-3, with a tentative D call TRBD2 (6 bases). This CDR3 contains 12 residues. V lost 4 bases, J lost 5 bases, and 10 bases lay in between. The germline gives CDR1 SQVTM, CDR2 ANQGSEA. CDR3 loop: CSVAVAVDTQYF. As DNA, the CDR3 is TGCAGCGTTGCGGTAGCGGTAGATACGCAGTATTTT.

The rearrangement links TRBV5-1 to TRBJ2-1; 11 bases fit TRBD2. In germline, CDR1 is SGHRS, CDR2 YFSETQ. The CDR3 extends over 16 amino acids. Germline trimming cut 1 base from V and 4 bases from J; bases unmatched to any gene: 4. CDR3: CASSLRLAGPYNEQFF. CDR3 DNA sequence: TGCGCCAGCAGCTTGCGACTAGCGGGGCCATACAATGAGCAGTTCTTC. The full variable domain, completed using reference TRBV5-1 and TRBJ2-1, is KAGVTQTPRYLIKTRGQQVTLSCSPISGHRSVSWYQQTPGQGLQFLFEYFSETQRNKGNFPGRFSGRQFSNSRSEMNVSTLELGDSALYLCASSLRLAGPYNEQFFGPGTRLTVL.

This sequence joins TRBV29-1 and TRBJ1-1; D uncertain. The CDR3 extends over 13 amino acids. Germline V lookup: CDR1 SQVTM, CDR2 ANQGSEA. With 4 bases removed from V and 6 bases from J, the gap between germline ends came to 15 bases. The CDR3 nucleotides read TGCAGCGTTGGCCGGGGAAGGTATTCTGAAGCTTTCTTT. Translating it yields CSVGRGRYSEAFF.

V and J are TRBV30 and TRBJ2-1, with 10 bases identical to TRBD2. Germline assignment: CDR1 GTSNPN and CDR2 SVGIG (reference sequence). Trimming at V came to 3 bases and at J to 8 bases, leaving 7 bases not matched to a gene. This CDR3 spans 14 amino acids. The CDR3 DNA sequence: TGTGCCTGGAGAGGGACTAGCGATGGGGATGAGCAGTTCTTC. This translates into CAWRGTSDGDEQFF.

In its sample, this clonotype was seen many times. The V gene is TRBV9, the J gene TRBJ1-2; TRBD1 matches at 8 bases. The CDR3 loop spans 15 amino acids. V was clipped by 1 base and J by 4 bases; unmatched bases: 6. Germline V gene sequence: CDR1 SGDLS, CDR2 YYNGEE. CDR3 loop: CASSVSGGAIYGYTF. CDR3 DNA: TGTGCCAGCAGCGTATCAGGGGGCGCTATCTATGGCTACACCTTC. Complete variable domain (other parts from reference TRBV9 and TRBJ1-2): DSGVTQTPKHLITATGQRVTLRCSPRSGDLSVYWYQQSLDQGLQFLIQYYNGEERAKGNILERFSAQQFPDLHSELNLSSLELGDSALYFCASSVSGGAIYGYTFGSGTRLTVV.

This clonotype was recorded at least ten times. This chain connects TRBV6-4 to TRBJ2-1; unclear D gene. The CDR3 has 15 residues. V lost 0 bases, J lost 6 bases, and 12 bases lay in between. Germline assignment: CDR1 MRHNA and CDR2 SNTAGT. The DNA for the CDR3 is TGTGCCAGCAGTGACTCGAATTCAGCGAGCAATGAGCAGTTCTTC. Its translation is CASSDSNSASNEQFF.

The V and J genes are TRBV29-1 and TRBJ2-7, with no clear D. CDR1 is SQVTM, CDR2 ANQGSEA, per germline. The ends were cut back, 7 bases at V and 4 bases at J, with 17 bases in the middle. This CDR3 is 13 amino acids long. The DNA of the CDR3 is TGCAGCGCGTCGGGTCAAGCCTCTTACGAGCAGTACTTC. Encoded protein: CSASGQASYEQYF.

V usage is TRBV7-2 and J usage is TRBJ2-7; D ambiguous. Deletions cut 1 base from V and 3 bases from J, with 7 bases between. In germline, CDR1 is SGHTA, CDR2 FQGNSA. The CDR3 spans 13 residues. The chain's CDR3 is CASSLVSRYEQYF. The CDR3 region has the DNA TGTGCCAGCAGCTTAGTATCTCGCTACGAGCAGTACTTC.

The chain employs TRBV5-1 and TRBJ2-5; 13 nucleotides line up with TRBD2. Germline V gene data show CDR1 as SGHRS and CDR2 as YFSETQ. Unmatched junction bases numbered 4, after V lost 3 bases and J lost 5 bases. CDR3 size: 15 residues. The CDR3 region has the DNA TGCGCCAGCAGCTACACGACTAGCGGGAGGGAGACCCAGTACTTC. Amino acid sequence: CASSYTTSGRETQYF.

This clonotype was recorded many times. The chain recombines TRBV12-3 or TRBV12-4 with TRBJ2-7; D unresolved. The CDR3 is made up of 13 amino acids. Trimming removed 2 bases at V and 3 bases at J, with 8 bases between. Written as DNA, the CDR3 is TGTGCCAGCAGTTTAAACGTCTACTACGAGCAGTACTTC. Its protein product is CASSLNVYYEQYF.

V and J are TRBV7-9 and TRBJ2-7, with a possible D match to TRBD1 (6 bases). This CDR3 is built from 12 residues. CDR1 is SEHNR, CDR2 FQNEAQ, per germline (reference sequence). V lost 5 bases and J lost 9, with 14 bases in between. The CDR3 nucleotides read TGTGCCAGCAGCCCGCGACAGGAAGTGCAGTACTTC. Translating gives CASSPRQEVQYF.

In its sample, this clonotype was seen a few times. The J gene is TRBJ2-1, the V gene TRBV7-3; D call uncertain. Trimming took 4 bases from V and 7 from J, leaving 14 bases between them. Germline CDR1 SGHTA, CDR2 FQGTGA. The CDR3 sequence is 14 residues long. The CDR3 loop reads CASSSQEMDNEQFF. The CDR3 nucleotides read TGTGCCAGCAGCTCCCAAGAAATGGATAATGAGCAGTTCTTC. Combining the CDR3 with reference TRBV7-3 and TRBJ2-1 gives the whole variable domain GAGVSQTPSNKVTEKGKYVELRCDPISGHTALYWYRQSLGQGPEFLIYFQGTGAADDSGLPNDRFFAVRPEGSVSTLKIQRTERGDSAVYLCASSSQEMDNEQFFGPGTRLTVL.

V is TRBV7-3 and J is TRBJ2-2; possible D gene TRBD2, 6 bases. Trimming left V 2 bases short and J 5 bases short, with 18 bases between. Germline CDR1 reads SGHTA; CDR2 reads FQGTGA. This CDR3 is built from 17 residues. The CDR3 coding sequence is TGTGCCAGCAGCTTATGGGGCCGGACCCGGGAGACCGGGGAGCTGTTTTTT. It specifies CASSLWGRTRETGELFF.

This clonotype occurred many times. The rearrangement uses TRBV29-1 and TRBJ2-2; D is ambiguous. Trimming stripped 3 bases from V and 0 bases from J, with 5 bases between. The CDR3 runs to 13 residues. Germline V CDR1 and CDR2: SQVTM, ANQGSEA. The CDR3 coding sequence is TGCAGCGTTGAGGGTACGAACACCGGGGAGCTGTTTTTT. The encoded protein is CSVEGTNTGELFF.

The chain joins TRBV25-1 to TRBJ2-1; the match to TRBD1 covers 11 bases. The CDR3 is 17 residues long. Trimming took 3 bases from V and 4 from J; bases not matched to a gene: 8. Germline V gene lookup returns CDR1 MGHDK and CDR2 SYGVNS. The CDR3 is CASSEHRTGGLYNEQFF. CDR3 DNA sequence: TGTGCCAGCAGTGAGCACCGGACAGGGGGCCTGTACAATGAGCAGTTCTTC. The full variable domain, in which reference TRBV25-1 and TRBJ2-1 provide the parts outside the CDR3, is EADIYQTPRYLVIGTGKKITLECSQTMGHDKMYWYQQDPGMELHLIHYSYGVNSTEKGDLSSESTVSRIRTEHFPLTLESARPSHTSQYLCASSEHRTGGLYNEQFFGPGTRLTVL.

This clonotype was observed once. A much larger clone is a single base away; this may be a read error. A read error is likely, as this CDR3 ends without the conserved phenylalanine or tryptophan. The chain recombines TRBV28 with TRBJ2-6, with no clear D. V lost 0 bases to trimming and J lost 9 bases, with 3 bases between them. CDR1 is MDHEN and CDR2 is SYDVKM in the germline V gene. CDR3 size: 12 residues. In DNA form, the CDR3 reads TGTGCCAGCAGTTTATGGGGCAACGTCCTGACTCTC. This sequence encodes CASSLWGNVLTL.

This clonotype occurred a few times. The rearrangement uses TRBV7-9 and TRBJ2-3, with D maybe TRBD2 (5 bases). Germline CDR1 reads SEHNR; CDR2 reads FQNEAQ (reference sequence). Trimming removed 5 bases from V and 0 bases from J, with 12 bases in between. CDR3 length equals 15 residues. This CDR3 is CASSKGLASTDTQYF. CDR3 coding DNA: TGTGCCAGCAGCAAAGGACTCGCTAGCACAGATACGCAGTATTTT. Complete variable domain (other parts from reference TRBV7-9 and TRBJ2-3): DTGVSQNPRHKITKRGQNVTFRCDPISEHNRLYWYRQTLGQGPEFLTYFQNEAQLEKSRLLSDRFSAERPKGSFSTLEIQRTEQGDSAMYLCASSKGLASTDTQYFGPGTRLTVL.

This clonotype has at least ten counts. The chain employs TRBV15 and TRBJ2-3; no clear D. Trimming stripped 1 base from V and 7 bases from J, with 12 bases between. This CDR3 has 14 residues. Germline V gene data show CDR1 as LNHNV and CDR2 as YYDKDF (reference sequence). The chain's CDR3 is CATSRGRGINTQYF. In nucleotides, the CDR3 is TGTGCCACCAGCAGAGGCCGTGGTATCAATACGCAGTATTTT.

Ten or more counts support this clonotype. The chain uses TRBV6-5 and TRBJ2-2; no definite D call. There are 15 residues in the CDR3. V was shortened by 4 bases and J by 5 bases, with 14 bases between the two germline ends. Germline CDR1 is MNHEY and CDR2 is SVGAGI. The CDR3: CASSSVSVWTGELFF. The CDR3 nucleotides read TGTGCCAGCAGTTCCGTTAGTGTGTGGACCGGGGAGCTGTTTTTT.